The present entry profiles one TCR beta chain with its context. Its specificity is not known. The sample originates from a study of T cell responses to AZD1222 COVID-19 vaccine. Study-wide results and caveats: Donors were mostly white British, more females; clonal diversity possibly underestimated.

Here immunoSEQ multiplex PCR was the method, and the copy in TCRdb shows in-frame clones only, minus some. The data hold 100,000 or so clones, with about 83% observed a single time. This CDR3 has 15 residues. Germline loops: CDR1 GTSNPN, CDR2 SVGIG (reference sequence). Trimming took 5 bases from V and 0 from J; bases not matched to a gene: 9. This sequence joins TRBV30 and TRBJ1-1, with 7 bases fitting TRBD1. The specimen comprised peripheral blood, sampled on day 0 of AZD1222 vaccination. This receptor was obtained from an adult in good health. CDR3 sequence: CAWLVVGQLNTEAFF. The CDR3 DNA reads TGTGCCTGGTTAGTAGTGGGACAGCTGAACACTGAAGCTTTCTTT.